The rows below give T cell receptor beta chains drawn from one sample of a study of blood T cell repertoires in COVID-19. Produced via immunoSEQ multiplex PCR; TCRdb's table is partial and in-frame only. The sample includes roughly 180,000 clones, 60% to 85% of them seen just once. What was sequenced was peripheral blood. The receptors here all came from a woman between 45 and 65 years old with active or convalescent COVID-19. CDR3s include the opening cysteine and the closing phenylalanine or tryptophan. The order of the fields is J gene, V gene, clone size, D gene, CDR3 DNA, CDR3 protein. A D gene is named only where the DNA matches it firmly. Part of the rows lack a size; the others show once, few, many or a class for expanded clones.

J: TRBJ1-1; V: TRBV7-2; size: -; D: -; DNA: TGTGCCAGCAGCTTAGGTCTCGGGACTGGGAACACTGAAGCTTTCTTT; CDR3: CASSLGLGTGNTEAFF
J: TRBJ1-4; V: TRBV19; size: -; D: TRBD1; DNA: TGTGCCAGTAGTATTCTAAGGACAGGGGCGAAACTGTTTTTT; CDR3: CASSILRTGAKLFF
J: TRBJ2-7; V: TRBV15; size: -; D: -; DNA: TGTGCCACCAGCAGAGATCTGGGCAGGGTGGGCGAGCAGTACTTC; CDR3: CATSRDLGRVGEQYF
J: TRBJ1-2; V: TRBV18; size: once; D: -; DNA: TGTGCCAGCTCACCCCTGGACAATGCTAACTATGGCTACACCTTC; CDR3: CASSPLDNANYGYTF
J: TRBJ1-1; V: TRBV27; size: -; D: -; DNA: TGTGCCAGCCAGGAGGGCGACACTGAAGCTTTCTTT; CDR3: CASQEGDTEAFF
J: TRBJ2-5; V: TRBV5-5; size: few; D: TRBD2; DNA: TGTGCCAGCATCCGGGGGGGATACCAAGAGACCCAGTACTTC; CDR3: CASIRGGYQETQYF
J: TRBJ2-7; V: TRBV30; size: -; D: TRBD1; DNA: TGTGCCTGGAGTCCCAAACGGGACAGGGGCGAGCAGTACTTC; CDR3: CAWSPKRDRGEQYF
J: TRBJ2-1; V: TRBV18; size: few; D: TRBD2; DNA: TGTGCCAGCTCACCTCAGGGGACTAGCAGGGAGCAGTTCTTC; CDR3: CASSPQGTSREQFF
J: TRBJ1-2; V: TRBV5-1; size: -; D: TRBD1; DNA: TGCGCCAGCAGCGTGACAGGGCACGGCTACACCTTC; CDR3: CASSVTGHGYTF
J: TRBJ1-2; V: TRBV4-3; size: -; D: TRBD1; DNA: TGCGCCAGCAGCCGGACACCGGGACAGGGAAACTATGGCTACACCTTC; CDR3: CASSRTPGQGNYGYTF
J: TRBJ2-3; V: TRBV7-3; size: -; D: TRBD1; DNA: TGTGCCAGCAGTCCGGACAGGGGGGCAGATACGCAGTATTTT; CDR3: CASSPDRGADTQYF
J: TRBJ2-7; V: TRBV3-1/TRBV3-2; size: once; D: -; DNA: TGTGCCAGCAGCCAAGATGCGAGACGGGCCTACGAGCAGTACTTC; CDR3: CASSQDARRAYEQYF
J: TRBJ2-1; V: TRBV3-1/TRBV3-2; size: -; D: -; DNA: TGTGCCAGCAGCCAAGATCCGGACTATCTTCAGCAACAGTTCTTC; CDR3: CASSQDPDYLQQQFF
J: TRBJ2-3; V: TRBV29-1; size: -; D: -; DNA: TGCAGCGTTGAACTTAGGAGGGATACGCAGTATTTT; CDR3: CSVELRRDTQYF
J: TRBJ1-4; V: TRBV6-5; size: -; D: TRBD1; DNA: TGTGCCATCACGGACAGGGTAAATGAAAAACTGTTTTTT; CDR3: CAITDRVNEKLFF
J: TRBJ2-3; V: TRBV11-3; size: -; D: TRBD2; DNA: TGTGCCAGCAGCTTGACTAGCGGGGGCACAGATACGCAGTATTTT; CDR3: CASSLTSGGTDTQYF
J: TRBJ2-3; V: TRBV19; size: many; D: -; DNA: TGTGCCAGTAGTCTCCTCGAGAGGGAAGGGACAGATACGCAGTATTTT; CDR3: CASSLLEREGTDTQYF
J: TRBJ1-4; V: TRBV5-1; size: -; D: -; DNA: TGCGCCAGCAGCGATGGACACGAAACAACTAATGAAAAACTGTTTTTT; CDR3: CASSDGHETTNEKLFF
J: TRBJ2-2; V: TRBV11-2; size: -; D: -; DNA: TGTGCCAGCAGCTACGGCGGTGCCTCGAACACCGGGGAGCTGTTTTTT; CDR3: CASSYGGASNTGELFF
J: TRBJ2-5; V: TRBV7-2; size: -; D: -; DNA: TGTGCCAGCAGCCCCATAAGTGGCCCCCAAGAGACCCAGTACTTC; CDR3: CASSPISGPQETQYF
J: TRBJ1-1; V: TRBV30; size: -; D: -; DNA: TGTGCCTGGAAGCCGAACACTGAAGCTTTCTTT; CDR3: CAWKPNTEAFF
J: TRBJ1-5; V: TRBV10-1; size: once; D: -; DNA: TGCGCCAGCAGTGATTGGGGCCAGCCCCAGCATTTT; CDR3: CASSDWGQPQHF
J: TRBJ2-5; V: TRBV5-1; size: -; D: -; DNA: TGCGCCAGCAGCCCCGGCGGGGTACCCGGCGGGGAGACCCAGTACTTC; CDR3: CASSPGGVPGGETQYF
J: TRBJ1-3; V: TRBV11-3; size: -; D: -; DNA: TGTGCCAGCAGCTTAGGAGGGTCTGGAAACACCATATATTTT; CDR3: CASSLGGSGNTIYF
J: TRBJ1-3; V: TRBV13; size: -; D: TRBD1; DNA: TGTGCCAGCAGTCACGACAGGGGAATGACTGGAAACACCATATATTTT; CDR3: CASSHDRGMTGNTIYF
J: TRBJ2-7; V: TRBV4-2; size: -; D: TRBD1; DNA: TGTGCCAGCAGCCAAGAGTGGACAGGGGTCGGAGACGAGCAGTACTTC; CDR3: CASSQEWTGVGDEQYF
J: TRBJ2-3; V: TRBV25-1; size: -; D: TRBD1; DNA: TGTGCCAGCAGTTCCCGCACCGGGACAGGGGGAGGAGATACGCAGTATTTT; CDR3: CASSSRTGTGGGDTQYF
J: TRBJ2-5; V: TRBV24-1; size: once; D: TRBD1; DNA: TGTGCCACCTCCGGGACAGGGGGCTCAGAGACCCAGTACTTC; CDR3: CATSGTGGSETQYF
J: TRBJ1-1; V: TRBV7-2; size: few; D: -; DNA: TGTGCCAGCAGCTTGGGAGTTAGTGGCACTGAAGCTTTCTTT; CDR3: CASSLGVSGTEAFF
J: TRBJ2-1; V: TRBV6-5; size: -; D: -; DNA: TGTGCCAGCAGTTACGGAAGGAACAGGGTCTATAATGAGCAGTTCTTC; CDR3: CASSYGRNRVYNEQFF
J: TRBJ2-2; V: TRBV15; size: -; D: -; DNA: TGTGCCACCAGCGATAGAATGTCGGGCGGGGAGCTGTTTTTT; CDR3: CATSDRMSGGELFF
J: TRBJ1-4; V: TRBV24-1; size: -; D: TRBD1; DNA: TGTGCCACCAGTCACAGGGGAGATGAAAAACTGTTTTTT; CDR3: CATSHRGDEKLFF
J: TRBJ2-7; V: TRBV7-9; size: -; D: -; DNA: TGTGCCAGCAGCCCCCCGGGACATTCCTCCTACGAGCAGTACTTC; CDR3: CASSPPGHSSYEQYF